Presented here are 32 T cell receptor beta chains from one specimen sequenced in a study of neoadjuvant nivolumab and ipilimumab in lung cancer. Sequencing used immunoSEQ multiplex PCR; TCRdb keeps in-frame clones, though not all of them. The table includes 8,000 to 9,500 clones, about 76% detected once. Sequencing used adjacent normal lung tissue, obtained after neoadjuvant nivolumab, alone or with ipilimumab, at or shortly before surgery. These receptor sequences come from an adult with non-small cell lung cancer.

The V call is TRBV5-4, the J call TRBJ2-2; 12 positions agree with TRBD1. The germline V gene encodes CDR1 SGHNT and CDR2 YYREEE (reference sequence). CDR3 length: 17 amino acids. The J segment lost 8 bases and the V segment lost 0 bases, leaving 8 bases of the junction unmatched. The CDR3 nucleotides are TGTGCCAGCAGCTTGGCCGGGACAGGGGGCTTGGCGGGGGAGCTGTTTTTT. This encodes CASSLAGTGGLAGELFF.

The rearrangement uses TRBV9 and TRBJ1-5, with 7 bases fitting TRBD1. The trim removed 3 bases at V and 2 bases at J, leaving 2 bases unmatched. This CDR3 spans 14 amino acids. Per germline, CDR1 SGDLS and CDR2 YYNGEE. The CDR3 is CASSAGGGNQPQHF. Written as DNA, the CDR3 is TGTGCCAGCAGCGCAGGGGGTGGCAATCAGCCCCAGCATTTT.

The chain joins TRBV11-2 to TRBJ2-1; D ambiguous. The CDR3 is made up of 13 amino acids. CDR1 is SGHAT and CDR2 is FQNNGV in the germline V gene. Trimming took 5 bases from V and 6 from J, leaving 11 bases between them. This CDR3 is CASSPRIRNEQFF. The CDR3 DNA is TGTGCCAGCAGCCCAAGGATCCGCAATGAGCAGTTCTTC.

The V and J genes are TRBV15 and TRBJ2-2; D not resolved. This CDR3 has 13 residues. The ends were cut back, 5 bases at V and 0 bases at J, with 4 bases in the middle. The V gene's germline CDR1 is LNHNV and CDR2 YYDKDF (reference sequence). CDR3: CATSFPNTGELFF. In DNA, the CDR3 is TGTGCCACCAGCTTCCCGAACACCGGGGAGCTGTTTTTT.

J is TRBJ2-7 and V is TRBV4-2; tentatively, D is TRBD1 or TRBD2 (5 bases each). The CDR3 extends over 15 amino acids. CDR1 is LGHNA, CDR2 YNFKEQ, per germline. The V gene lost 0 bases and the J gene lost 7 bases, with 16 bases spanning the gap. CDR3 in amino acids: CASSQEEGAGWEQYF. The CDR3 DNA follows: TGTGCCAGCAGCCAAGAGGAAGGGGCGGGCTGGGAGCAGTACTTC.

V gene TRBV18 combines with J gene TRBJ2-7; maybe TRBD1 (6 bases). Per the germline V gene, CDR1 is KGHSH and CDR2 is LQKENI. Trimming left V 0 bases short and J 2 bases short, with 8 bases between. The CDR3 is 14 residues long. The CDR3 DNA follows: TGTGCCAGCTCACCACCGGCAGGGGCCTACGAGCAGTACTTC. Translating it yields CASSPPAGAYEQYF.

The gene calls are TRBV2 and TRBJ2-3; 11 nucleotides align to TRBD2. Germline V gene data show CDR1 as SNHLY and CDR2 as FYNNEI. CDR3 length equals 15 residues. V dropped 8 bases and J dropped 1; count of bases not matched to a gene: 5. In nucleotides, the CDR3 is TGTGCCAGCGGTCGTAGCGGGGGGGGCACAGATACGCAGTATTTT. Amino acid sequence: CASGRSGGGTDTQYF.

This clone was seen a few times. The chain has TRBV19 and TRBJ2-7; either TRBD1 or TRBD2 may supply D (5 bases each). Trimming pared 5 bases from V and 6 bases from J, leaving 17 bases between. Germline values: CDR1 LNHDA, CDR2 SQIVND (reference sequence). CDR3 length: 14 amino acids. The CDR3 DNA reads TGTGCCAGTAGTGCCGGGACCAATGGGGTCGAGCAGTACTTC. This sequence encodes CASSAGTNGVEQYF.

This chain connects TRBV28 to TRBJ2-7; 12 nucleotides line up with TRBD1. The CDR3 covers 15 residues. The V and J ends lost 6 bases and 5 bases, in that order; junction bases with no gene match: 8. Germline-derived CDR1 and CDR2 are MDHEN and SYDVKM. The DNA for the CDR3 is TGTGCCAGCAGGTCCTCCGGGACAGGGGGCCACGAGCAGTACTTC. This sequence encodes CASRSSGTGGHEQYF.

J is TRBJ1-2 and V is TRBV6-6; D is perhaps TRBD1 (5 bases). V dropped 6 bases and J dropped 4 bases, with 15 bases sitting between them. Per the germline V gene, CDR1 is MNHNY and CDR2 is SVGAGI (reference sequence). The CDR3 consists of 14 residues. CDR3 residues: CASSVAGSRYGYTF. The CDR3 DNA reads TGTGCCAGCAGCGTTGCAGGGTCCCGCTATGGCTACACCTTC.

As to this clone: The same CDR3 arises from other DNA sequences in this sample as well. For the CDR3, the DNA is TGTGCCAGCAGCTTAAGCGGTTCCTACAATGAGCAGTTCTTC. As protein: CASSLSGSYNEQFF. This chain uses TRBV7-9 with TRBJ2-1, with TRBD2 as a possible D gene (5 bases). Trimming took off 2 bases at V and 1 base at J, with 6 bases between the two ends. CDR1 and CDR2 from the germline V gene are SEHNR and FQNEAQ (reference sequence). CDR3 length: 14 residues.

The rearrangement joins TRBV18 to TRBJ2-2; D perhaps matches TRBD1 (5 bases). Trimming stripped 2 bases from V and 0 bases from J, with 10 bases between. The CDR3 totals 16 residues. Germline CDR1 reads KGHSH; CDR2 reads LQKENI. CDR3 DNA: TGTGCCAGCTCACCAGGACAAACAGCGAACACCGGGGAGCTGTTTTTT. This translates into CASSPGQTANTGELFF.

This clone has just one count. The rearrangement uses TRBV5-6 and TRBJ2-7, with D possibly TRBD2 on 5 matching bases. CDR1 and CDR2 from the germline V gene are SGHDT and YYEEEE. V dropped 0 bases and J dropped 0 bases, with 10 bases sitting between them. CDR3 length: 15 amino acids. The CDR3: CASSLVPGSSYEQYF. The CDR3 DNA sequence: TGTGCCAGCAGCTTGGTCCCGGGAAGCTCCTACGAGCAGTACTTC.

CDR3 DNA sequence: TGCGCCAGCAGCTTGACTCAGGGGCCTGAAGCTTTCTTT. Translating gives CASSLTQGPEAFF. The rearrangement joins TRBV5-1 to TRBJ1-1; weak D call: TRBD1 (6 bases). Germline V gene lookup returns CDR1 SGHRS and CDR2 YFSETQ. The germline V and J ends were trimmed by 1 base and 6 bases, with 10 bases remaining between them. The CDR3 is 13 amino acids.

This chain links TRBV6-5 with TRBJ1-2; a possible D gene is TRBD1 (6 bases). The CDR3 runs 16 residues. V was trimmed by 4 bases and J by 1 base, leaving 16 bases between them. The germline gives CDR1 MNHEY, CDR2 SVGAGI. The CDR3 protein is CASSSGGPGFNYGYTF. Written as DNA, the CDR3 is TGTGCCAGCAGTTCTGGGGGGCCTGGGTTTAACTATGGCTACACCTTC.

This chain links TRBV10-3 with TRBJ2-3, with TRBD1 matching 8 bases. J gave up 6 bases and V 11 bases, and 7 bases lay outside the gene matches. Germline V gives CDR1 ENHRY, CDR2 SYGVKD. The CDR3 sequence is 12 residues long. The CDR3 loop reads CAAQGAADTQYF. The DNA of the CDR3 is TGTGCCGCCCAGGGGGCGGCGGATACGCAGTATTTT.

The chain links TRBV28 to TRBJ2-7; 8 positions agree with TRBD1. The CDR3 consists of 16 residues. Trimming took 5 bases from V and 1 from J; bases not matched to a gene: 10. Germline CDR1 and CDR2: MDHEN and SYDVKM. The CDR3 sequence is CASSPRIQGASYEQYF. CDR3 nucleotides: TGTGCCAGCAGTCCACGCATTCAGGGGGCTTCCTACGAGCAGTACTTC.

The chain joins TRBV6-5 to TRBJ1-5; 9 bases are a match to TRBD1. The CDR3 is 15 residues long. From germline, CDR1 is MNHEY and CDR2 SVGAGI. V lost 6 bases and J lost 0; bases outside the gene matches: 3. For the CDR3, the DNA is TGTGCCAGCAGCGGGACAGGGTATAGCAATCAGCCCCAGCATTTT. This gives the protein CASSGTGYSNQPQHF.

This clone was counted a few times. The sample has other DNA sequences that encode this CDR3 too. The V gene is TRBV27, the J gene TRBJ1-5; 8 bases fit TRBD1. V shed 6 bases and J 5 bases; nucleotides not matched to a gene: 9. The CDR3 sequence is 15 residues long. Per the germline V gene, CDR1 is MNHEY and CDR2 is SMNVEV (reference sequence). The CDR3 sequence: CASSPSTGEDQPQHF. CDR3 sequence (DNA): TGTGCCAGCAGCCCCTCGACAGGGGAAGATCAGCCCCAGCATTTT.

V usage is TRBV29-1 and J usage is TRBJ2-7, with a tentative D call TRBD1 (6 bases). Germline V gene sequence: CDR1 SQVTM, CDR2 ANQGSEA. The CDR3 extends over 12 amino acids. The V gene lost 5 bases and the J gene lost 3 bases, with 11 bases spanning the gap. CDR3: CSVTGQYYEQYF. DNA for the CDR3: TGCAGCGTTACCGGACAGTACTACGAGCAGTACTTC.

The chain employs TRBV18 and TRBJ2-1; TRBD1 aligns across 8 bases. The CDR3 spans 15 residues. The V and J ends lost 6 bases and 6 bases, in that order; junction bases with no gene match: 10. Per germline, CDR1 KGHSH and CDR2 LQKENI. CDR3 in amino acids: CASSPDRVPGNEQFF. DNA of the CDR3: TGTGCCAGCTCTCCGGACAGGGTGCCCGGCAATGAGCAGTTCTTC.

J is TRBJ2-2 and V is TRBV10-1; 9 bases are a match to TRBD1. The CDR3 is 15 amino acids. Germline lookup yields CDR1 WNHNN and CDR2 SYGVQD (reference sequence). With V trimmed by 10 bases and J by 4 bases, 10 bases remained unmatched. CDR3 sequence: CATSLTGGPTGELFF. For the CDR3, the DNA is TGCGCCACCTCACTTACAGGGGGCCCCACCGGGGAGCTGTTTTTT.

This chain connects TRBV29-1 to TRBJ2-2; a weak D match, TRBD1 (6 bases). Trimming left V 4 bases short and J 4 bases short, with 16 bases between. This CDR3 has 15 residues. Germline CDR1 reads SQVTM; CDR2 reads ANQGSEA. The CDR3 region is CSVVIQGFFTGELFF. The CDR3 DNA is TGCAGCGTTGTAATCCAGGGGTTTTTCACCGGGGAGCTGTTTTTT.

This clone was picked up a small number of times. V usage is TRBV6-5 and J usage is TRBJ2-5; D is ambiguous. The germline V gene encodes CDR1 MNHEY and CDR2 SVGAGI. V was cut by 0 bases and J by 5 bases, with 7 bases left in between. The CDR3 spans 13 residues. DNA for the CDR3: TGTGCCAGCAGTTACTCACCCCGGGAGACCCAGTACTTC. Its protein is CASSYSPRETQYF.

This clone has a single count. V usage is TRBV6-5 and J usage is TRBJ2-2, with D possibly TRBD1 on 5 matching bases. Germline V gives CDR1 MNHEY, CDR2 SVGAGI. Trimming pared 4 bases from V and 6 bases from J, leaving 9 bases between. The CDR3 runs to 13 residues. CDR3 sequence: CASSSRQPGELFF. The CDR3 DNA follows: TGTGCCAGCAGTTCCAGACAGCCCGGGGAGCTGTTTTTT.

The chain uses TRBV12-5 and TRBJ2-2; no reliable D call. The germline V gene encodes CDR1 LGHNT and CDR2 FRNRAP. V shed 3 bases and J shed 0 bases, with 8 bases lying between them. There are 15 residues in the CDR3. CDR3 amino acids: CASGFPAANTGELFF. In DNA form, the CDR3 reads TGTGCTAGTGGTTTCCCCGCAGCGAACACCGGGGAGCTGTTTTTT.

This chain joins TRBV5-1 and TRBJ2-2, with no clear D. Per germline, CDR1 SGHRS and CDR2 YFSETQ. The CDR3 is 14 residues long. Between the trimmed V and J ends, which lost 0 bases and 8 bases, there was a span of 11 bases. The CDR3: CASSLVALEGELFF. CDR3 nucleotides: TGCGCCAGCAGCTTGGTGGCCCTAGAAGGGGAGCTGTTTTTT.

The chain uses TRBV6-1 and TRBJ1-1; 7 bases are a match to TRBD1. The junction had 7 bases not matched to a gene; V was cut back by 6 bases and J by 3 bases. From germline, CDR1 is MNHNS and CDR2 SASEGT. The CDR3 length is 14 residues. The CDR3 DNA reads TGTGCCAGCAGGCCGACAGGGCGGGACACTGAAGCTTTCTTT. Amino acid sequence: CASRPTGRDTEAFF.

The chain uses TRBV25-1 and TRBJ2-3; a weak D match, TRBD1 (5 bases). Trimming left V 4 bases short and J 1 base short, with 15 bases between. Germline V lookup: CDR1 MGHDK, CDR2 SYGVNS. The CDR3 has 16 amino acids. CDR3: CASSGGRQGRTDTQYF. The CDR3 DNA reads TGTGCCAGCAGTGGGGGCCGTCAGGGCCGCACAGATACGCAGTATTTT.

This rearrangement joins TRBV28 to TRBJ1-5; TRBD1 matches at 10 bases. J lost 6 bases, V lost 3 bases, and 5 bases had no gene match. Germline V gene data show CDR1 as MDHEN and CDR2 as SYDVKM. This CDR3 is built from 15 residues. The CDR3 region is CASSLVGQGFQPQHF. The CDR3 bases are TGTGCCAGCAGTTTGGTGGGACAGGGGTTTCAGCCCCAGCATTTT. Full variable domain (missing parts from reference TRBV28 and TRBJ1-5): DVKVTQSSRYLVKRTGEKVFLECVQDMDHENMFWYRQDPGLGLRLIYFSYDVKMKEKGDIPEGYSVSREKKERFSLILESASTNQTSMYLCASSLVGQGFQPQHFGDGTRLSIL.

The genes are TRBV10-3 and TRBJ1-4; TRBD1 might be the D (5 bases). The CDR3 length is 14 residues. The germline V gene has CDR1 ENHRY and CDR2 SYGVKD. The V gene lost 2 bases and the J gene lost 10 bases, with 14 bases spanning the gap. The CDR3 DNA reads TGTGCCATCAGTGAGACCTTAGGGAGGGGAAAACTGTTTTTT. It encodes CAISETLGRGKLFF.

CDR3 protein: CASRPYGETETQYF. The DNA of the CDR3 is TGTGCCAGCAGGCCCTACGGGGAGACGGAGACCCAGTACTTC. The chain combines TRBV11-2 with TRBJ2-5, with D perhaps matching TRBD2 (5 bases). This CDR3 region has 14 residues. The germline V gene has CDR1 SGHAT and CDR2 FQNNGV. V lost 6 bases and J 5 bases, leaving 16 bases between the germline ends.